This entry lists 28 T cell receptor beta chains sequenced from one sample in a study of cytomegalovirus exposure and HLA in healthy donors. 60 Vbeta and 13 Jbeta primers were used in PCR. Sequenced by immunoSEQ multiplex PCR; TCRdb stores in-frame clones only, minus some. The data contain fewer than 85,000 clones, over 70% of them singletons. Sequencing was done on a sample of PBMCs. Receptor source: a man between 18 and 35 years old in good health and CMV-seropositive.

J is TRBJ2-1 and V is TRBV28; D might be TRBD2 (5 bases). With 8 bases removed from V and 7 bases from J, the gap between germline ends came to 6 bases. The CDR3 contains 10 residues. Germline CDR1 is MDHEN and CDR2 is SYDVKM. The CDR3 DNA follows: TGTGCCAGCGGGGAGAATGAGCAGTTCTTC. Its protein product is CASGENEQFF.

The V call is TRBV18, the J call TRBJ2-2; D not certain. The CDR3 length is 13 residues. CDR1 and CDR2 from the germline V gene are KGHSH and LQKENI. The germline V and J ends were trimmed by 6 bases and 1 base, with 6 bases remaining between them. Here the CDR3 reads CASSPRNTGELFF. For the CDR3, the DNA is TGTGCCAGCTCCCCGCGGAACACCGGGGAGCTGTTTTTT. Variable domain in full (rest from reference TRBV18 and TRBJ2-2): NAGVMQNPRHLVRRRGQEARLRCSPMKGHSHVYWYRQLPEEGLKFMVYLQKENIIDESGMPKERFSAEFPKEGPSILRIQQVVRGDSAAYFCASSPRNTGELFFGEGSRLTVL.

The genes are TRBV6-5 and TRBJ1-5; tentatively, D is TRBD1 (6 bases). This CDR3 comprises 15 residues. Trimming took 6 bases from V and 9 from J, leaving 21 bases between them. Germline V gives CDR1 MNHEY, CDR2 SVGAGI. The CDR3 region is CASRARDTQLAPQHF. The DNA of the CDR3 is TGTGCCAGCAGGGCCCGGGACACCCAATTGGCGCCCCAGCATTTT.

The chain links TRBV25-1 to TRBJ2-2; 8 nucleotides agree with TRBD2. The CDR3 contains 16 residues. Germline V gives CDR1 MGHDK, CDR2 SYGVNS. Germline trimming cut 3 bases from V and 5 bases from J; bases unmatched to any gene: 8. In DNA form, the CDR3 reads TGTGCCAGCAGTGATTTGAATAGCGGGAAAACCGGGGAGCTGTTTTTT. Protein sequence: CASSDLNSGKTGELFF.

Worth noting for this clone: The germline gene is not matched at one end of the junction; a read error may be the cause. The chain couples TRBV28 to TRBJ2-7, with a possible D match to TRBD1 (6 bases). The CDR3 has 12 amino acids. In germline, CDR1 is MDHEN, CDR2 SYDVKM. The CDR3 here is CASSPDSSSGIF. In nucleotides, the CDR3 is TGTGCCAGCAGTCCGGACAGCTCATCCGGGATCTTC.

This chain joins TRBV2 and TRBJ2-7; maybe TRBD2 (5 bases). V lost 5 bases and J lost 0, with 17 bases in between. The CDR3 length is 16 residues. Germline CDR1 reads SNHLY; CDR2 reads FYNNEI. The CDR3 DNA follows: TGTGCCAGCAGTCGAAGGCTGGACTCATACTCCTACGAGCAGTACTTC. Translated, it gives CASSRRLDSYSYEQYF.

A few counts support this clone. This sequence joins TRBV2 and TRBJ2-5; TRBD2 aligns across 8 bases. The germline V gene encodes CDR1 SNHLY and CDR2 FYNNEI. V shed 7 bases, J shed 4 bases, and the junction held 5 bases outside the gene matches. This CDR3 region has 13 residues. The CDR3 region has the DNA TGTGCCAGCACCGGACTAGCTATAGAGACCCAGTACTTC. Protein: CASTGLAIETQYF.

The chain joins TRBV6-5 to TRBJ2-3, with D uncertain. The CDR3 spans 15 residues. V was trimmed by 6 bases and J by 2 bases, leaving 15 bases between them. The germline gives CDR1 MNHEY, CDR2 SVGAGI. The CDR3 reads CASSRRLGNTDTQYF. CDR3 nucleotide sequence: TGTGCCAGCAGCCGTCGACTGGGTAACACAGATACGCAGTATTTT.

This clone has a single count. This chain joins TRBV6-5 and TRBJ2-7; 8 nucleotides align to TRBD2. Trimming at V came to 2 bases and at J to 4 bases, leaving 4 bases not matched to a gene. Germline V lookup: CDR1 MNHEY, CDR2 SVGAGI. This CDR3 is built from 14 residues. CDR3 sequence (DNA): TGTGCCAGCAGTTACGACACGGGAGGGTACGAGCAGTACTTC. It specifies CASSYDTGGYEQYF.

This chain connects TRBV5-1 to TRBJ2-7; 10 bases match TRBD1. Germline V gene lookup returns CDR1 SGHRS and CDR2 YFSETQ. The CDR3 is 12 amino acids. J lost 8 bases, V lost 4 bases, and 3 bases had no gene match. The CDR3 DNA reads as TGCGCCAGCAGCCGTGACAGGGGGCAGCAGTACTTC. It codes for CASSRDRGQQYF.

CDR3 bases: TGCGCCAGCAGCCAACGGGACAGTGGAGAAGAGACCCAGTACTTC. Its translation: CASSQRDSGEETQYF. The gene calls are TRBV4-1 and TRBJ2-5, with 7 bases that match TRBD1. The CDR3 is made up of 15 amino acids. J gave up 3 bases and V 2 bases, and 6 bases lay outside the gene matches. Germline V lookup: CDR1 MGHRA, CDR2 YSYEKL.

V and J are TRBV4-2 and TRBJ2-7; maybe TRBD2 (5 bases). CDR1 and CDR2 from the germline V gene are LGHNA and YNFKEQ. The CDR3 totals 15 residues. The germline V and J ends were trimmed by 4 bases and 3 bases, with 16 bases remaining between them. DNA of the CDR3: TGTGCCAGCAGCCGGAGATCCGGGGAGATCTACGAGCAGTACTTC. Amino acid sequence: CASSRRSGEIYEQYF.

CDR3 amino acids: CASSQSVGSHEQYF. CDR3 DNA sequence: TGCGCCAGCAGTCAATCCGTAGGTAGCCACGAGCAGTACTTC. The chain uses TRBV23-1 and TRBJ2-7; unclear D gene. TRBV23-1 is known as an ORF, though its function is uncertain. Between the trimmed V and J ends, which lost 0 bases and 5 bases, there was a span of 11 bases. The length of the CDR3 is 14 residues.

In its sample, this clone was seen once. The rearrangement links TRBV10-1 to TRBJ2-3; maybe TRBD2 (5 bases). Germline CDR1 reads WNHNN; CDR2 reads SYGVQD (reference sequence). Trimming removed 2 bases from V and 0 bases from J, with 6 bases in between. The CDR3 has 14 amino acids. CDR3 in DNA: TGCGCCAGCAGTGAGAGGACTAGCACAGATACGCAGTATTTT. Protein product: CASSERTSTDTQYF.

The gene calls are TRBV6-5 and TRBJ1-5, with D perhaps matching TRBD1 (6 bases). Germline V gene lookup returns CDR1 MNHEY and CDR2 SVGAGI. The CDR3 length is 15 residues. The V and J ends lost 6 bases and 1 base respectively, with 13 bases between them. The CDR3 region is CASSFTGLSNQPQHF. In nucleotides, the CDR3 is TGTGCCAGCAGCTTTACAGGGCTGAGCAATCAGCCCCAGCATTTT.

The rearrangement uses TRBV6-5 and TRBJ2-3; D perhaps matches TRBD2 (5 bases). The CDR3 length is 13 residues. Trimming stripped 5 bases from V and 6 bases from J, with 12 bases between. Germline V gene lookup returns CDR1 MNHEY and CDR2 SVGAGI. CDR3 nucleotides: TGTGCCAGCAGTGCGGGCCTCGGGGATACGCAGTATTTT. It is translated as CASSAGLGDTQYF.

The chain combines TRBV7-8 with TRBJ1-2; D call uncertain. The CDR3 sequence is 14 residues long. The germline CDR1 and CDR2 sequences are SGHVS and FQNEAQ. Trimming shortened V by 3 bases and J by 0 bases, and 8 bases separated the two germline ends. CDR3 protein: CASSFRFPNYGYTF. CDR3 in DNA: TGTGCCAGCAGCTTCCGGTTTCCTAACTATGGCTACACCTTC.

J is TRBJ2-7 and V is TRBV6-5; 7 positions match TRBD2. The germline gives CDR1 MNHEY, CDR2 SVGAGI. After removal of 8 bases from V and 2 bases from J, the junction contained 3 bases not matched to a gene. The CDR3 is made up of 12 amino acids. The CDR3, as DNA: TGTGCCAGCGGGAGGGTTCCCTACGAGCAGTACTTC. Its protein product is CASGRVPYEQYF.

The CDR3 nucleotides read TGCGCCAGCAGCGGGGGGACAGAGAACACTGAAGCTTTCTTT. Translated: CASSGGTENTEAFF. The rearrangement uses TRBV5-1 and TRBJ1-1, with 7 positions matching TRBD1. V dropped 4 bases and J dropped 1; count of bases not matched to a gene: 4. In germline, CDR1 is SGHRS, CDR2 YFSETQ. The CDR3 covers 14 residues.

The chain carries TRBV14 and TRBJ2-3; D is uncertain. This CDR3 comprises 13 residues. CDR1 and CDR2 (germline): SGHDN, FVKESK. The V end was cut by 4 bases, the J end by 2 bases, with 7 bases between. The CDR3 here is CASSLTFTDTQYF. The CDR3 region has the DNA TGTGCCAGCAGCCTGACTTTCACAGATACGCAGTATTTT. Combining the CDR3 with reference TRBV14 and TRBJ2-3 gives the whole variable domain EAGVTQFPSHSVIEKGQTVTLRCDPISGHDNLYWYRRVMGKEIKFLLHFVKESKQDESGMPNNRFLAERTGGTYSTLKVQPAELEDSGVYFCASSLTFTDTQYFGPGTRLTVL.

This chain uses TRBV19 with TRBJ1-3; D might be TRBD1 (6 bases). V was pared by 1 base and J by 2 bases, with 24 bases between. CDR1 is LNHDA and CDR2 is SQIVND in the germline V gene (reference sequence). The CDR3 sequence is 20 residues long. CDR3 residues: CASSIVWGGDNPAAGNTIYF. The CDR3 region has the DNA TGTGCCAGTAGTATAGTCTGGGGAGGGGACAACCCTGCCGCTGGAAACACCATATATTTT.

V and J are TRBV9 and TRBJ2-5, with 8 bases aligning to TRBD1. Germline V gives CDR1 SGDLS, CDR2 YYNGEE. The V and J ends lost 1 base and 3 bases, in that order; junction bases with no gene match: 2. The CDR3 sequence is 14 residues long. CDR3 in amino acids: CASSVQGAKETQYF. The DNA for the CDR3 is TGTGCCAGCAGCGTACAGGGGGCCAAAGAGACCCAGTACTTC.

The chain combines TRBV29-1 with TRBJ1-1; D perhaps matches TRBD1 (6 bases). Trimming took off 7 bases at V and 0 bases at J, with 15 bases between the two ends. The germline gives CDR1 SQVTM, CDR2 ANQGSEA. This CDR3 region has 14 residues. CDR3 in amino acids: CSALKGGLNTEAFF. The CDR3 bases are TGCAGCGCATTAAAGGGGGGGTTGAACACTGAAGCTTTCTTT.

This clone was detected a few times. This chain connects TRBV7-6 to TRBJ2-5; the D gene is possibly TRBD2 (6 bases). Trimming took 1 base from V and 7 from J, leaving 13 bases between them. Germline V gene lookup returns CDR1 SGHVS and CDR2 FNYEAQ. This CDR3 spans 14 amino acids. CDR3 nucleotides: TGTGCCAGCAGCTTAGGAGGGGCGCGGGGGACCCAGTACTTC. It specifies CASSLGGARGTQYF.

The chain couples TRBV6-5 to TRBJ2-7, with a possible D match to TRBD2 (6 bases). V lost 6 bases, J lost 2 bases, and 11 bases lay in between. The CDR3 loop spans 13 amino acids. Germline loops: CDR1 MNHEY, CDR2 SVGAGI. CDR3 nucleotides: TGTGCCAGCAGATCTAGCGCTACCTACGAGCAGTACTTC. It codes for CASRSSATYEQYF.

This rearrangement joins TRBV6-1 to TRBJ2-7; 9 bases line up with TRBD1. Trimming removed 8 bases from V and 6 bases from J; junction bases left unmatched: 14. In germline, CDR1 is MNHNS, CDR2 SASEGT. The CDR3 consists of 15 residues. CDR3 in amino acids: CASEWRGQGGLEQYF. CDR3 sequence (DNA): TGTGCCAGCGAGTGGCGGGGACAGGGAGGGCTCGAGCAGTACTTC.

V usage is TRBV10-2 and J usage is TRBJ1-3; weak D call: TRBD1 (5 bases). The V gene's germline CDR1 is WSHSY and CDR2 SAAADI. Trimming took 7 bases from V and 3 from J, leaving 13 bases between them. This CDR3 is built from 14 residues. CDR3: CASTRGTDGNTIYF. In DNA form, the CDR3 reads TGCGCCAGCACCCGGGGGACGGATGGAAACACCATATATTTT.

The chain combines TRBV4-1 with TRBJ1-1; a possible D gene is TRBD1 (5 bases). V gave up 0 bases and J gave up 0 bases, with 8 bases separating them. CDR1 and CDR2 (germline): MGHRA, YSYEKL. The CDR3 extends over 15 amino acids. CDR3 sequence: CASSQEGGMNTEAFF. CDR3 bases: TGCGCCAGCAGCCAAGAGGGGGGTATGAACACTGAAGCTTTCTTT.